The T cell receptor beta chain under discussion was sequenced for a study of OX40 agonist ivuxolimab in advanced cancers. The wider study: Mean age 60 years, range about 20 to 79; just over 80% male.

Some clones are missing from TCRdb's copy, which holds only in-frame ones; the method was immunoSEQ multiplex PCR. The sample holds tens of thousands of clones, about 93% seen once. Germline loops: CDR1 WSHSY, CDR2 SAAADI. The CDR3 is 13 residues long. V shed 2 bases, J shed 7 bases, and the junction held 3 bases outside the gene matches. The chain couples TRBV10-2 to TRBJ2-7; the match to TRBD2 covers 9 bases. Sample: CD4+ or CD8+ T cells sorted from blood, taken in a trial of the OX40 agonist ivuxolimab. This TCR derives from an adult with an advanced solid tumor such as melanoma, head and neck, liver or kidney cancer. CDR3 protein: CASSEGLAGEQYF. The CDR3 bases are TGCGCCAGCAGTGAGGGTCTAGCGGGGGAGCAGTACTTC.